The 11 T cell receptor beta chains below come from one sample, sequenced in a study of T cells in localized non-small cell lung cancer. Sequenced by immunoSEQ multiplex PCR; TCRdb stores in-frame clones only, minus some. This table has more than 30,000 clones, 78% appearing once. The sample here was peripheral blood, taken before any cancer treatment. These receptors were obtained from a male donor aged 60 or older with stage II squamous cell lung carcinoma.

This chain connects TRBV2 to TRBJ2-5; no clear D gene. The CDR3 is 11 amino acids. Germline V CDR1 and CDR2: SNHLY, FYNNEI. Trimming pared 3 bases from V and 9 bases from J, leaving 8 bases between. The chain's CDR3 is CASSDREAQYF. CDR3 sequence (DNA): TGTGCCAGCAGTGATCGTGAGGCCCAGTACTTC.

The J gene is TRBJ2-5, the V gene TRBV6-5; TRBD2 matches at 13 bases. The CDR3 loop spans 15 amino acids. Germline CDR1 and CDR2: MNHEY and SVGAGI. The V segment lost 2 bases and the J segment 5 bases; nucleotides outside the gene matches: 2. This chain's CDR3 is CASSYRTSGSETQYF. CDR3 nucleotides: TGTGCCAGCAGTTACAGGACTAGCGGGAGCGAGACCCAGTACTTC.

The chain employs TRBV2 and TRBJ2-1; 14 bases line up with TRBD2. This CDR3 comprises 15 residues. After removal of 6 bases from V and 8 bases from J, the junction contained 6 bases not matched to a gene. CDR1 is SNHLY and CDR2 is FYNNEI in the germline V gene. The DNA for the CDR3 is TGTGCCAGCAGGGAGGGACTAGCGGGAGCGGATGAGCAGTTCTTC. This translates into CASREGLAGADEQFF.

The genes are TRBV5-4 and TRBJ2-6; D remains ambiguous. In germline, CDR1 is SGHNT, CDR2 YYREEE (reference sequence). This CDR3 has 18 residues. Trimming removed 0 bases at V and 0 bases at J, with 13 bases between. The DNA for the CDR3 is TGTGCCAGCAGCTTGGGGGCAAGGTTAAGCTCTGGGGCCAACGTCCTGACTTTC. Translation: CASSLGARLSSGANVLTF.

In this sample, this clone turned up a few times. The J gene is TRBJ2-5, the V gene TRBV6-5, with D possibly being TRBD1 or TRBD2 (6 bases each). Germline values: CDR1 MNHEY, CDR2 SVGAGI. V was clipped by 5 bases and J by 4 bases, with 14 bases between them. The CDR3 is 14 residues long. The CDR3 is CASSPHGGGETQYF. CDR3 in DNA: TGTGCCAGCAGTCCCCACGGAGGGGGAGAGACCCAGTACTTC.

The CDR3 DNA reads as TGTGCCACTCAGAGGGACAGGGGCAATCAGCCCCAGCATTTT. Protein sequence: CATQRDRGNQPQHF. The J gene is TRBJ1-5, the V gene TRBV19; 9 positions match TRBD1. From germline, CDR1 is LNHDA and CDR2 SQIVND (reference sequence). With 10 bases clipped from V and 2 bases from J, the junction kept 6 bases outside the gene matches. The CDR3 contains 14 residues.

The rearrangement joins TRBV7-9 to TRBJ2-1; D is possibly TRBD2 (6 bases). CDR1 is SEHNR, CDR2 FQNEAQ, per germline (reference sequence). CDR3 length: 19 residues. Deletions cut 5 bases from V and 0 bases from J, with 23 bases between. The CDR3 sequence is CASSLSGLRAQSSYNEQFF. CDR3 nucleotide sequence: TGTGCCAGCAGCCTTAGCGGCCTCCGGGCCCAAAGCTCCTACAATGAGCAGTTCTTC.

This CDR3 is CASSLGLGQGGLEQYF. For the CDR3, the DNA is TGCGCCAGCAGCCTGGGTCTAGGACAGGGTGGTCTCGAGCAGTACTTC. The chain is built from TRBV5-1 and TRBJ2-7; 8 nucleotides align to TRBD1. The CDR3 totals 16 residues. The germline gives CDR1 SGHRS, CDR2 YFSETQ. V trimming: 4 bases; J trimming: 6 bases; junction bases outside the gene matches: 15.

This chain joins TRBV5-4 and TRBJ2-7; 8 bases are shared with TRBD2. CDR3 length: 16 amino acids. CDR1 is SGHNT and CDR2 is YYREEE in the germline V gene (reference sequence). V shed 3 bases and J 2 bases; nucleotides not matched to a gene: 10. The CDR3 sequence is CASSSGDLRGAYEQYF. CDR3 sequence (DNA): TGTGCCAGCAGCTCAGGGGACTTGCGGGGGGCCTACGAGCAGTACTTC. Variable domain in full (rest from reference TRBV5-4 and TRBJ2-7): ETGVTQSPTHLIKTRGQQVTLRCSSQSGHNTVSWYQQALGQGPQFIFQYYREEENGRGNFPPRFSGLQFPNYSSELNVNALELDDSALYLCASSSGDLRGAYEQYFGPGTRLTVT.

This chain links TRBV18 with TRBJ2-7; the match to TRBD1 covers 8 bases. The V segment lost 3 bases and the J segment 6 bases; nucleotides outside the gene matches: 7. Germline loops: CDR1 KGHSH, CDR2 LQKENI. There are 14 residues in the CDR3. The CDR3 protein is CASSPPATGVEQYF. CDR3 nucleotides: TGTGCCAGCTCACCGCCAGCGACAGGGGTCGAGCAGTACTTC.

The V gene is TRBV7-9, the J gene TRBJ2-5; TRBD2 is a possible D gene (6 bases). This CDR3 comprises 14 residues. Trimming shortened V by 2 bases and J by 4 bases, and 11 bases separated the two germline ends. Per germline, CDR1 SEHNR and CDR2 FQNEAQ (reference sequence). The CDR3 DNA reads as TGTGCCAGCAGCTTATCGGGGACTTCAGAGACCCAGTACTTC. This sequence encodes CASSLSGTSETQYF.